The 17 T cell receptor beta chains below were found in one sample sequenced in a study of cytotoxic CD8 clonotypes in ibrutinib-treated CLL. Repertoires were generated with immunoSEQ multiplex PCR, while TCRdb's copy carries only in-frame clones and drops some. This sample yields tens of thousands of clones, of which more than 60% are seen a single time; around 5.8% belongs to the top ten. This specimen consisted of PBMCs, obtained after 12 months of ibrutinib treatment. Source of these receptors: a human donor with chronic lymphocytic leukemia.

The genes are TRBV7-3 and TRBJ2-5; 10 positions agree with TRBD2. Germline V lookup: CDR1 SGHTA, CDR2 FQGTGA. This CDR3 is 15 amino acids long. V shed 5 bases and J 8 bases; nucleotides not matched to a gene: 11. This CDR3 reads CASSPLPTSGATQYF. CDR3 in DNA: TGTGCCAGCAGCCCCCTTCCCACTAGCGGGGCTACCCAGTACTTC. Variable domain in full (rest from reference TRBV7-3 and TRBJ2-5): GAGVSQTPSNKVTEKGKYVELRCDPISGHTALYWYRQSLGQGPEFLIYFQGTGAADDSGLPNDRFFAVRPEGSVSTLKIQRTERGDSAVYLCASSPLPTSGATQYFGPGTRLLVL.

This rearrangement joins TRBV6-1 to TRBJ1-1; maybe TRBD1 (5 bases). Deletions cut 6 bases from V and 6 bases from J, with 11 bases between. The CDR3 is 12 residues long. CDR1 and CDR2 from the germline V gene are MNHNS and SASEGT. This CDR3 is CASRGDGAEAFF. The CDR3 region has the DNA TGTGCCAGCAGGGGGGATGGGGCTGAAGCTTTCTTT.

Written as DNA, the CDR3 is TGTGCCAGCAGCCGGGACCTCACAGATACGCAGTATTTT. Amino acid sequence: CASSRDLTDTQYF. The genes are TRBV6-5 and TRBJ2-3, with D perhaps assigned TRBD1 or TRBD2 (5 bases each). Germline V CDR1 and CDR2: MNHEY, SVGAGI. Trimming removed 6 bases at V and 2 bases at J, with 9 bases between. This CDR3 region has 13 residues.

The chain has TRBV4-1 and TRBJ2-7, with TRBD1 identical over 9 bases. The V gene end was trimmed by 4 bases and the J gene end by 5 bases; junction bases not matched to a gene: 6. The germline gives CDR1 MGHRA, CDR2 YSYEKL. The CDR3 totals 14 residues. CDR3 sequence reads: CASSLGQGSDEQYF. CDR3 bases: TGCGCCAGCAGCCTGGGACAGGGATCGGACGAGCAGTACTTC.

The rearrangement uses TRBV5-4 and TRBJ2-3, with D tentatively TRBD2 (5 bases). The CDR3 is 16 amino acids. The germline CDR1 and CDR2 sequences are SGHNT and YYREEE (reference sequence). Deletions cut 2 bases from V and 6 bases from J, with 19 bases between. Written as DNA, the CDR3 is TGTGCCAGCAGCTTAAAAGCGGAGCGGAAAAGTGATACGCAGTATTTT. Translated: CASSLKAERKSDTQYF.

This sequence joins TRBV9 and TRBJ2-5; tentatively, D is TRBD2 (6 bases). From germline, CDR1 is SGDLS and CDR2 YYNGEE. This CDR3 has 14 residues. Trimming shortened V by 1 base and J by 2 bases, and 9 bases separated the two germline ends. CDR3 residues: CASSVYGGQETQYF. The CDR3 DNA reads as TGTGCCAGCAGCGTATACGGGGGTCAAGAGACCCAGTACTTC. Supplemented by reference TRBV9 and TRBJ2-5, the full variable domain reads DSGVTQTPKHLITATGQRVTLRCSPRSGDLSVYWYQQSLDQGLQFLIQYYNGEERAKGNILERFSAQQFPDLHSELNLSSLELGDSALYFCASSVYGGQETQYFGPGTRLLVL.

This clone was seen only a few times. The rearrangement uses TRBV7-2 and TRBJ1-3, with D hard to call. V lost 1 base to trimming and J lost 4 bases, with 2 bases between them. CDR3 length: 12 amino acids. CDR1 and CDR2 (germline): SGHTA, FQGNSA. The CDR3 sequence is CASSLGGNTIYF. The CDR3 coding sequence is TGTGCCAGCAGCTTAGGGGGAAACACCATATATTTT.

This clone has just a few counts. J is TRBJ1-1 and V is TRBV30; weak D call: TRBD1 (6 bases). Germline assignment: CDR1 GTSNPN and CDR2 SVGIG (reference sequence). The CDR3 extends over 14 amino acids. V was cut by 4 bases and J by 5 bases, with 17 bases left in between. CDR3 sequence (DNA): TGTGCCTGGATTAGGACAGAGGGGTATACTGAAGCTTTCTTT. Translated: CAWIRTEGYTEAFF. Variable domain in full (rest from reference TRBV30 and TRBJ1-1): SQTIHQWPATLVQPVGSPLSLECTVEGTSNPNLYWYRQAAGRGLQLLFYSVGIGQISSEVPQNLSASRPQDRQFILSSKKLLLSDSGFYLCAWIRTEGYTEAFFGQGTRLTVV.

The J gene is TRBJ1-1, the V gene TRBV6-5, with D possibly TRBD1 on 5 matching bases. The V end lost 2 bases, the J end lost 7 bases, and 14 bases lay between the germline ends. Per germline, CDR1 MNHEY and CDR2 SVGAGI. CDR3 length equals 14 residues. This chain's CDR3 is CASSYGRGYSEAFF. The CDR3 DNA reads as TGTGCCAGCAGTTACGGTAGGGGCTACAGTGAAGCTTTCTTT.

The chain is built from TRBV7-9 and TRBJ2-2; D remains unclear. The germline V gene has CDR1 SEHNR and CDR2 FQNEAQ (reference sequence). The CDR3 length is 16 residues. Trimming shortened V by 1 base and J by 1 base, and 10 bases separated the two germline ends. The CDR3 bases are TGTGCCAGCAGCTTAGAGAAATACAGGAACACCGGGGAGCTGTTTTTT. Its translation is CASSLEKYRNTGELFF.

This chain uses TRBV7-6 with TRBJ2-1, with TRBD2 as a possible D gene (5 bases). Germline CDR1 SGHVS, CDR2 FNYEAQ. The length of the CDR3 is 16 residues. V was cut by 0 bases and J by 10 bases, with 19 bases left in between. CDR3 in amino acids: CASSLAQPGSTAEQFF. CDR3 bases: TGTGCCAGCAGCTTAGCCCAACCGGGATCCACTGCCGAGCAGTTCTTC. The variable domain in full, completed from reference TRBV7-6 and TRBJ2-1, reads GAGVSQSPRYKVTKRGQDVALRCDPISGHVSLYWYRQALGQGPEFLTYFNYEAQQDKSGLPNDRFSAERPEGSISTLTIQRTEQRDSAMYRCASSLAQPGSTAEQFFGPGTRLTVL.

The sample holds one count of this clone. The V call is TRBV7-9, the J call TRBJ2-7; TRBD1 agrees at 8 bases. Per the germline V gene, CDR1 is SEHNR and CDR2 is FQNEAQ (reference sequence). CDR3 size: 14 residues. Trimming at V came to 7 bases and at J to 5 bases, leaving 10 bases not matched to a gene. CDR3: CASNTGQGSNEQYF. The CDR3 DNA sequence: TGTGCCAGCAACACCGGACAGGGATCGAACGAGCAGTACTTC. Using reference TRBV7-9 and TRBJ2-7 for the parts outside the CDR3, the full variable domain is DTGVSQNPRHKITKRGQNVTFRCDPISEHNRLYWYRQTLGQGPEFLTYFQNEAQLEKSRLLSDRFSAERPKGSFSTLEIQRTEQGDSAMYLCASNTGQGSNEQYFGPGTRLTVT.

This clone turned up a few times. The chain recombines TRBV4-2 with TRBJ1-5, with D unresolved. Germline V gene lookup returns CDR1 LGHNA and CDR2 YNFKEQ. With 1 base removed from V and 4 bases from J, the gap between germline ends came to 5 bases. The CDR3 extends over 13 amino acids. The CDR3: CASSQGGNQPQHF. CDR3 nucleotides: TGTGCCAGCAGCCAAGGAGGGAATCAGCCCCAGCATTTT.

This clone occurred a few times. This chain links TRBV18 with TRBJ1-3; D gene unclear. V shed 5 bases and J shed 0 bases, with 5 bases lying between them. The CDR3 is 13 residues long. Germline V gives CDR1 KGHSH, CDR2 LQKENI. For the CDR3, the DNA is TGTGCCAGCTCAGACATCTCTGGAAACACCATATATTTT. Protein: CASSDISGNTIYF.

This clone was seen a few times. The rearrangement uses TRBV7-3 and TRBJ2-2; 7 positions agree with TRBD1. The CDR3 has 17 amino acids. Germline CDR1 and CDR2: SGHTA and FQGTGA. The J segment lost 7 bases and the V segment lost 1 base, leaving 12 bases of the junction unmatched. In DNA, the CDR3 is TGTGCCAGCAGCTTAAACCCCCTTCGTACAGGGGACGGGGAGCTGTTTTTT. As protein: CASSLNPLRTGDGELFF.

The rearrangement joins TRBV7-2 to TRBJ1-6; possibly TRBD1 for D (5 bases). Germline V gives CDR1 SGHTA, CDR2 FQGNSA. Trimming removed 2 bases from V and 9 bases from J, with 14 bases in between. CDR3 length: 15 amino acids. The CDR3 nucleotides read TGTGCCAGCAGCTTATCCCAAATAAGGGGTTCACCCCTCCACTTT. Translation: CASSLSQIRGSPLHF.

By share of the sample, this clone is medium-sized (0.01 to 0.1%). The gene calls are TRBV7-9 and TRBJ1-1; D is unresolved. V lost 5 bases and J lost 4, with 11 bases in between. The CDR3 sequence is 13 residues long. Germline CDR1 and CDR2: SEHNR and FQNEAQ (reference sequence). CDR3 sequence (DNA): TGTGCCAGCAGCGCCGGCCCCGGCACTGAAGCTTTCTTT. The encoded protein is CASSAGPGTEAFF.